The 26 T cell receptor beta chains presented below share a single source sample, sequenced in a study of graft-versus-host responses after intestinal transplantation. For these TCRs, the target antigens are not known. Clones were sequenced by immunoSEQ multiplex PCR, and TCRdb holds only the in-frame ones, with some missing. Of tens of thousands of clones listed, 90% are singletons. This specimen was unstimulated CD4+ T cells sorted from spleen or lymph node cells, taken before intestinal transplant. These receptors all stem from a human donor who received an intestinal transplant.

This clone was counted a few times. The CDR3 bases are TGTGCCAGCAGTTTAAAGGCAGGCCAGCCCCAGCATTTT. It translates to CASSLKAGQPQHF. The V call is TRBV27, the J call TRBJ1-5; D not resolved. The germline V gene encodes CDR1 MNHEY and CDR2 SMNVEV (reference sequence). Trimming shortened V by 2 bases and J by 7 bases, and 9 bases separated the two germline ends. CDR3 length: 13 residues.

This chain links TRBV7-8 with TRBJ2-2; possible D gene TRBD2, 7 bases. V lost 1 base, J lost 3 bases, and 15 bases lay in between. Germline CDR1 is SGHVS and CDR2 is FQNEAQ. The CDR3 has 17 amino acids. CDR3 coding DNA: TGTGCCAGCAGCTTAGGATGGGCGGGGGCCTACACCGGGGAGCTGTTTTTT. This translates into CASSLGWAGAYTGELFF.

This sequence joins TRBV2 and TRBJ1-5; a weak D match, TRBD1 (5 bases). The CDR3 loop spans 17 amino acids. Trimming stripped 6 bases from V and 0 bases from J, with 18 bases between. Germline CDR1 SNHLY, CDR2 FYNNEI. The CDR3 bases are TGTGCCAGCAGGGATCACCGGGACTGGGATAGCAATCAGCCCCAGCATTTT. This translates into CASRDHRDWDSNQPQHF. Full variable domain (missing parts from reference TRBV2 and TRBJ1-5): EPEVTQTPSHQVTQMGQEVILRCVPISNHLYFYWYRQILGQKVEFLVSFYNNEISEKSEIFDDQFSVERPDGSNFTLKIRSTKLEDSAMYFCASRDHRDWDSNQPQHFGDGTRLSIL.

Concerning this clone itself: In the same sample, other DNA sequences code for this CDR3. CDR3 coding DNA: TGCGCCAGCAGCCAGGCGGGACAGGGGTACGAGCAGTACTTC. It specifies CASSQAGQGYEQYF. The chain combines TRBV4-1 with TRBJ2-7; 10 bases are shared with TRBD1. CDR3 length equals 14 residues. With 3 bases clipped from V and 4 bases from J, the junction kept 3 bases outside the gene matches. The germline CDR1 and CDR2 sequences are MGHRA and YSYEKL.

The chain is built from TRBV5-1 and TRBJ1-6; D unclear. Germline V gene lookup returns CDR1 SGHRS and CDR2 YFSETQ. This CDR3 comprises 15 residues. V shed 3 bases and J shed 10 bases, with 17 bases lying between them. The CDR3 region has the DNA TGCGCCAGCAGCTCATCCCCTGGAGAGAGCTCACCCCTCCACTTT. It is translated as CASSSSPGESSPLHF.

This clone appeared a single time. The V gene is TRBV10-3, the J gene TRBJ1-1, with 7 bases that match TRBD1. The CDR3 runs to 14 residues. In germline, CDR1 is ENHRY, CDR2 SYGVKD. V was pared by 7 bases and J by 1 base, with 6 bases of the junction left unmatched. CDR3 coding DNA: TGTGCCATCACTCTCGACAGGGAGAACACTGAAGCTTTCTTT. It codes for CAITLDRENTEAFF.

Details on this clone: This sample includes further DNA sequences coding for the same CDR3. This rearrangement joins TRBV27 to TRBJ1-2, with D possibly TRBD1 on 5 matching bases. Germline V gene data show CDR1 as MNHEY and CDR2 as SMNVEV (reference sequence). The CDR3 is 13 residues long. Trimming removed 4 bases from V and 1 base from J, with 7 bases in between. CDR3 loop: CASSSRVNYGYTF. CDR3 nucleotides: TGTGCCAGCAGTTCCAGGGTTAACTATGGCTACACCTTC.

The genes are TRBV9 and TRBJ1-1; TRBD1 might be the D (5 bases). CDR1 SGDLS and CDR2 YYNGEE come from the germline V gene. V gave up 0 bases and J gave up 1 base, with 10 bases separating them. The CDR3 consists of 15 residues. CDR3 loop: CASSVGGVANTEAFF. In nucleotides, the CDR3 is TGTGCCAGCAGCGTAGGGGGGGTCGCGAACACTGAAGCTTTCTTT.

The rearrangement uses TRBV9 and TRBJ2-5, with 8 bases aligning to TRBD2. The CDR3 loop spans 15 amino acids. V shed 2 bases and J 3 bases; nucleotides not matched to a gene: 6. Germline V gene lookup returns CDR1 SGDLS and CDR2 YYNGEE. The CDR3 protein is CASSVGGGREETQYF. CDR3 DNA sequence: TGTGCCAGCAGCGTCGGGGGGGGCCGGGAAGAGACCCAGTACTTC. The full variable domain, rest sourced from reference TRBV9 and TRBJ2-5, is DSGVTQTPKHLITATGQRVTLRCSPRSGDLSVYWYQQSLDQGLQFLIQYYNGEERAKGNILERFSAQQFPDLHSELNLSSLELGDSALYFCASSVGGGREETQYFGPGTRLLVL.

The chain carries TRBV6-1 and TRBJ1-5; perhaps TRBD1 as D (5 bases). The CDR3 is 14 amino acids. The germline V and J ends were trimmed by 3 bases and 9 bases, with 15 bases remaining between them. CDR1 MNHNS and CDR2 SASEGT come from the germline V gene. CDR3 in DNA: TGTGCCAGCAGTGAGCCAGACAGATTTTGGCCCCAGCATTTT. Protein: CASSEPDRFWPQHF.

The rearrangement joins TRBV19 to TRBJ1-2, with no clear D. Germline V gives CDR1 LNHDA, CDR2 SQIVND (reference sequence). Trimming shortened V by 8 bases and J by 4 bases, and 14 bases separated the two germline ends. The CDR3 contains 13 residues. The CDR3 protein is CASSGVRAYGYTF. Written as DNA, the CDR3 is TGTGCCAGTTCCGGGGTTCGGGCCTATGGCTACACCTTC.

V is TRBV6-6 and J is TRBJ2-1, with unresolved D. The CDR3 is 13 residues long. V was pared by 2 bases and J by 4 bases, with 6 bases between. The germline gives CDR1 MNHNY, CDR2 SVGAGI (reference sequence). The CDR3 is CASSYGEYNEQFF. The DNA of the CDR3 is TGTGCCAGCAGTTACGGAGAGTACAATGAGCAGTTCTTC.

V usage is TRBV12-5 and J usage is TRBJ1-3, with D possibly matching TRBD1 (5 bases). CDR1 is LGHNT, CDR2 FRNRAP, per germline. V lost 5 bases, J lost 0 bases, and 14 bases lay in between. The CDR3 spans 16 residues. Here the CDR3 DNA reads TGTGCTAGTGGTCCTCGGACACCCGTCTCTGGAAACACCATATATTTT. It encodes CASGPRTPVSGNTIYF.

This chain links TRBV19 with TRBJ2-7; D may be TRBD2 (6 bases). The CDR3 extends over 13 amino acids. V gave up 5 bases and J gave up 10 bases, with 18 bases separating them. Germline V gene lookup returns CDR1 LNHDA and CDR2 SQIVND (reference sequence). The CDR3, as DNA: TGTGCCAGTAGTGCGGGACCTTCGCAGGCTCAGTACTTC. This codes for CASSAGPSQAQYF.

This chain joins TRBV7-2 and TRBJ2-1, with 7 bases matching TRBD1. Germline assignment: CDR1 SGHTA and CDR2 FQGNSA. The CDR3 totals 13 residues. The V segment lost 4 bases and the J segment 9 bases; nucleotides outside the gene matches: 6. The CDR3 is CASSSRTGFEQFF. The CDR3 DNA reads TGTGCCAGCAGCTCACGGACAGGTTTTGAGCAGTTCTTC.

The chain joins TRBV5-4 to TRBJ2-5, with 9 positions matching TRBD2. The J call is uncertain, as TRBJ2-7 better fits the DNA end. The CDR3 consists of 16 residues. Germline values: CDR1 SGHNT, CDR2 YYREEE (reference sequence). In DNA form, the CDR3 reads TGTGCCAGCAGCCGGGGGGGGACTAGCCTTTCCTACGAGCAGTACTTC. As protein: CASSRGGTSLSYEQYF.

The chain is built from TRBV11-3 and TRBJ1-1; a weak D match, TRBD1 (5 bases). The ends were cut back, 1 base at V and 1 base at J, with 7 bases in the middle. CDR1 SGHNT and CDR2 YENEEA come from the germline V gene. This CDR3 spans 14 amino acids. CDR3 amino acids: CASSLGGGNTEAFF. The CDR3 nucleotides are TGTGCCAGCAGCTTAGGGGGCGGGAACACTGAAGCTTTCTTT. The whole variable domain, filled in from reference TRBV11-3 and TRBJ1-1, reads EAGVVQSPRYKIIEKKQPVAFWCNPISGHNTLYWYLQNLGQGPELLIRYENEEAVDDSQLPKDRFSAERLKGVDSTLKIQPAELGDSAVYLCASSLGGGNTEAFFGQGTRLTVV.

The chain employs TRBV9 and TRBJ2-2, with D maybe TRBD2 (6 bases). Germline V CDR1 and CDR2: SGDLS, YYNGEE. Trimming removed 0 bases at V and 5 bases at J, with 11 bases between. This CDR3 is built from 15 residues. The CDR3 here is CASSVAGVLTGELFF. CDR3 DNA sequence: TGTGCCAGCAGCGTAGCGGGGGTTCTAACCGGGGAGCTGTTTTTT.

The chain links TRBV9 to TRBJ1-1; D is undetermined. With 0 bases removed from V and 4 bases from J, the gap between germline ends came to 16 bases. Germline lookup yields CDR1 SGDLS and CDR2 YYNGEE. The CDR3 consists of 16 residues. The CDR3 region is CASSVGAPGRATEAFF. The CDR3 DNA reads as TGTGCCAGCAGCGTAGGAGCTCCGGGGAGAGCCACTGAAGCTTTCTTT.

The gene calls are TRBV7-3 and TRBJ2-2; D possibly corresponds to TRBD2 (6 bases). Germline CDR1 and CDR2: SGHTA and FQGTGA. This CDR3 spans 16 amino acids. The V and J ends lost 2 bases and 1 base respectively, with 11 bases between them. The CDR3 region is CASSLLAAQNTGELFF. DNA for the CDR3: TGTGCCAGCAGCTTATTAGCGGCACAGAACACCGGGGAGCTGTTTTTT.

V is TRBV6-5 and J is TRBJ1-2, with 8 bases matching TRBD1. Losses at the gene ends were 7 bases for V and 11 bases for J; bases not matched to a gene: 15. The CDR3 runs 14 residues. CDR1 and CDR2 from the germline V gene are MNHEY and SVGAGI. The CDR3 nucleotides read TGTGCCAGCACCGAGGACAGGGTTGGGTCGGGGTACACCTTC. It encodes CASTEDRVGSGYTF.

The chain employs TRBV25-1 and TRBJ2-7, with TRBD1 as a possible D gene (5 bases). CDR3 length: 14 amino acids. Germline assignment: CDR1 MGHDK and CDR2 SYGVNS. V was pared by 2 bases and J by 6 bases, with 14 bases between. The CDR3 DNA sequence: TGTGCCAGCAGTGAAAACAGGCTCTCGGGCGAGCAGTACTTC. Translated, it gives CASSENRLSGEQYF.

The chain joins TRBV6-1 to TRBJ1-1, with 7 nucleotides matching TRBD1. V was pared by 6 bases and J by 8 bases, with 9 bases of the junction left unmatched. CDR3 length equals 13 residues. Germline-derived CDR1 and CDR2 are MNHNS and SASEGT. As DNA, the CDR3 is TGTGCCAGCAGCGATAAGATGGACAGGGAAGCTTTCTTT. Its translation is CASSDKMDREAFF.

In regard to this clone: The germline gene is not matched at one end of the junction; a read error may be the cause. Here the CDR3 reads CASSLTGERSPLHF. The CDR3, as DNA: TGTGCCAGCAGCCTAACAGGGGAAAGATCACCCCTCCACTTT. J is TRBJ1-6 and V is TRBV7-3; the match to TRBD1 covers 7 bases. The CDR3 totals 14 residues. Germline loops: CDR1 SGHTA, CDR2 FQGTGA.

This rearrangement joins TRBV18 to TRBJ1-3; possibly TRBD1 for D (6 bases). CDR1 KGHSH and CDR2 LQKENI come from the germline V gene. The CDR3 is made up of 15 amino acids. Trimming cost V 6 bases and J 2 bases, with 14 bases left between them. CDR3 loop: CASSPRGLAGNTIYF. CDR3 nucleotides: TGTGCCAGCTCGCCGCGGGGGCTCGCTGGAAACACCATATATTTT.

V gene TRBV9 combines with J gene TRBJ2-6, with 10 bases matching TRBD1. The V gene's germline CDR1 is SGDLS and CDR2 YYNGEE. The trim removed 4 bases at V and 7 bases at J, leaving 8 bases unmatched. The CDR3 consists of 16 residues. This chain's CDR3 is CASSQGGDRGANVLTF. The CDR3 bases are TGTGCCAGCAGCCAGGGCGGGGACAGGGGTGCCAACGTCCTGACTTTC.